This TCR beta chain originates from a study of neurological immune-mediated disorders (dated by TCRdb to the late 2010s). About the full investigation: Using UMI-based sequencing, the study compared peripheral blood TCR-beta repertoires from patients with HTLV-I-associated myelopathy (HAM/TSP), patients with multiple sclerosis, and healthy controls. Longitudinal samples, technical triplicates and paired sorted CD4+ and CD8+ T-cell subsets, alongside PBMC samples, were included among the approximately 99 TCR-beta libraries. The cohort included about 66 subjects: about 15 with HAM/TSP, about 34 with multiple sclerosis, and around 20 healthy controls.

cDNA was synthesized by template-switch 5'RACE using a primer carrying a 10-nucleotide random unique molecular identifier by which each TCR transcript was tagged. Over 190 million TCR-beta sequences, covering 15-18 subjects, were produced in each sequencing run. Total RNA was extracted with the RNeasy kit. TCR-beta VDJ regions were amplified with primers for the TCR constant region and the 5'RACE anchor, using the KAPA Real-time Library Amplification kit. A first PCR added sample indexes and Illumina adaptors, and a second PCR then raised library yield. After Ampure bead purification, the roughly 650 bp TCR product was size-selected on a 2% E-gel SizeSelection system. Library quality was checked on a Bioanalyzer, concentration was measured with Qubit, and libraries were quantified with the Kapa Library Quantification kit before pooling. Paired-end 2 x 150 bp sequencing of the libraries was performed on an Illumina HiSeq 2500. To increase sequence diversity, about 24-32% phiX was spiked into each library pool. As for how the authors treated the data: Quality-filtered reads were processed with the UMI-based MiGEC pipeline, which removed over 75% of raw TCR sequences during error correction. VDJ genes were aligned to IMGT germline references, and clonotypes were defined by unique CDR3 amino acid sequence plus V-J genes. VDJtools evaluated clonal expansion, Shannon diversity and CDR3 relatedness (CalcPairwiseDistances, ClusterSamples); CLCbio workbench built phylogenetic trees. Expanded clones were defined as having at least 8 unique UMIs, based on coefficient-of-variation modelling across technical triplicates. Using fastp at Q25 and MiXCR, TCRdb reprocessed the public reads and kept productive beta chains. One record per CDR3 amino acid sequence lists the most common genes and DNA. For this entry, the V and J calls and clone size follow TCRdb and not the study's own pipeline. The sample contains 44,000 or so distinct CDR3 sequences, about 6% of them found a single time. Of the sample, 0.57% falls within the top ten clones.

Blood bank volunteers in Maryland, USA served as the healthy controls. Sorted-subset TCR libraries were prepared from roughly 940,000 sorted CD4+ or CD8+ T cells. Peripheral blood underwent Ficoll-Hypaque density gradient centrifugation to isolate PBMCs, which were then cryopreserved in liquid nitrogen. The study also sequenced paired sorted CD4+ and CD8+ subsets from healthy controls, HAM/TSP patients and MS patients. Results the study describes overall, beyond this receptor: Across subjects, expanded clones never shared an identical CDR3 amino acid sequence, which suggests that the TCR-beta repertoires in every group were private. TCR clonal expansion was greatest in HAM/TSP patients and smallest in MS patients, who ranked below even healthy controls.

This clonotype was recorded at least ten times. What this receptor recognizes is not known. No base quality values were provided; no much bigger clone lies one nucleotide off. CDR3 length: 15 amino acids, cysteine to phenylalanine. Here the CDR3 DNA is all that survives: 45 bases in frame from base 1. V loses 4 bases, J loses 8 bases, and the germline ends lie 15 bases apart. The germline V gene sets CDR1 to LGHNA and CDR2 to YSLEER. This receptor was obtained from a woman in her thirties or forties in good health. The sample consisted of CD4+ T cells from blood. The chain joins TRBV4-3 to TRBJ1-6; matching of 5 bases hints at TRBD1 as the D gene. Read as DNA, the sequence is TGCGCCAGCAGCCCCAGGGTAGGCTTGGATTCACCCCTCCACTTT. It is translated as CASSPRVGLDSPLHF.